Sequencing of this T cell receptor (beta chain) was carried out in a study of T-cell reconstitution after alpha-beta-depleted transplantation in children. The CDR3 has 14 amino acids. The V gene end was trimmed by 0 bases and the J gene end by 3 bases; junction bases not matched to a gene: 2. Germline V gene sequence: CDR1 KGHSH, CDR2 LQKENI. Preparing the TCRbeta library involved the use of unique molecular identifiers. Each CDR3 protein is one row after TCRdb ran MiXCR on the PCR reads. Of hundreds of thousands of distinct CDR3 sequences listed, 8.5% to 10% were seen once; the top ten hold around 6%.

J is TRBJ2-7 and V is TRBV18; TRBD1 aligns across 7 bases. This TCR came from a human donor who donated a stem cell graft to a child with acute lymphoblastic leukemia. The specimen comprised PBMCs from the stem cell graft donor, sampled from the stem cell graft. CDR3 region: CASSPPGDSYEQYF. For the CDR3, the DNA is TGTGCCAGCTCACCACCGGGGGACAGCTACGAGCAGTACTTC.